This TCR beta chain was identified in a study of early T cells in non-severe SARS-CoV-2 infection. Study findings and constraints: Matches to VDJdb favored anti-spike CD8 responses and missed private and CD4 specificities.

Molecules of cDNA were individually given unique molecular identifiers that were attached to them. TCRdb ran MiXCR on the 5' RACE reads and lists one entry per CDR3 protein. The sample shows nearly 80,000 distinct CDR3 sequences, about 13% of them seen only once. This clonotype was picked up many times. Its antigen is as yet unknown. Sequencing used whole blood. This clonotype was obtained from an adult who was a healthcare worker with PCR-confirmed SARS-CoV-2 infection or an uninfected control (not recorded which).

This chain's CDR3 is CASSVDLRAGGPTDTQYF. The CDR3 nucleotides are TGTGCCAGCAGCGTAGATTTAAGAGCGGGAGGGCCGACAGATACGCAGTATTTT. This chain uses TRBV9 with TRBJ2-3, with TRBD2 matching 10 bases. Looked up from germline, CDR1 is SGDLS and CDR2 is YYNGEE. Losses at the gene ends were 0 bases for V and 3 bases for J; bases not matched to a gene: 10. The CDR3 extends over 18 amino acids.